This passage covers 20 T cell receptor beta chains from one sample sequenced in a study of blood T cells in healthy people across ages. PCR was performed a second time for about 7 to 11 cycles using a sample-barcoded 5' primer and a J-beta primer mix. One entry per CDR3 protein, called by TCRdb with MiXCR from the 5' RACE reads. The data show over a million distinct CDR3 sequences, roughly 24% seen once. This sample was shared with a second study, whose subject was T cells of mothers and their children.

The sequenced sample consisted of blood. All receptors derive from a girl aged 2-15 years in good health.

This sequence joins TRBV12-3 or TRBV12-4 and TRBJ2-1; D gene ambiguous. This CDR3 region has 13 residues. V lost 2 bases, J lost 10 bases, and 12 bases lay in between. In DNA, the CDR3 is TGTGCCAGCAGTTTATCCGCATCGCGGGAGCAGTTCTTC. This encodes CASSLSASREQFF.

The chain is built from TRBV20-1 and TRBJ1-5; the D is unclear. In germline, CDR1 is DFQATT, CDR2 SNEGSKA (reference sequence). Trimming pared 3 bases from V and 3 bases from J, leaving 15 bases between. The CDR3 loop spans 15 amino acids. This CDR3 is CSASKGQVLNQPQHF. CDR3 coding DNA: TGCAGTGCTAGTAAAGGTCAGGTCCTCAATCAGCCCCAGCATTTT.

This clonotype was detected ten times or more. The gene calls are TRBV9 and TRBJ2-1, with D possibly matching TRBD2 (5 bases). Germline CDR1 SGDLS, CDR2 YYNGEE. This CDR3 has 15 residues. Trimming cost V 3 bases and J 10 bases, with 20 bases left between them. The CDR3 DNA reads TGTGCCAGCAGCGGATCCCTAAGAGGGAGTCTAGAGCAGTTCTTC. It codes for CASSGSLRGSLEQFF. Full variable domain (missing parts from reference TRBV9 and TRBJ2-1): DSGVTQTPKHLITATGQRVTLRCSPRSGDLSVYWYQQSLDQGLQFLIQYYNGEERAKGNILERFSAQQFPDLHSELNLSSLELGDSALYFCASSGSLRGSLEQFFGPGTRLTVL.

The V gene is TRBV20-1, the J gene TRBJ2-5, with 7 bases aligning to TRBD2. V lost 2 bases and J lost 0; bases outside the gene matches: 3. The CDR3 runs 14 residues. Germline V gives CDR1 DFQATT, CDR2 SNEGSKA (reference sequence). The CDR3 DNA reads as TGCAGTGCTAGATACGGGGGGTACCAAGAGACCCAGTACTTC. Protein product: CSARYGGYQETQYF.

This clonotype came up many times. The rearrangement uses TRBV2 and TRBJ2-3; D gene uncertain. In germline, CDR1 is SNHLY, CDR2 FYNNEI. Trimming took off 6 bases at V and 5 bases at J, with 3 bases between the two ends. The CDR3 contains 10 residues. CDR3 DNA sequence: TGTGCCAGCAGGGGAGATACGCAGTATTTT. It specifies CASRGDTQYF.

This clonotype was detected many times. This chain links TRBV7-9 with TRBJ2-7; TRBD2 is a possible D gene (5 bases). Germline CDR1 and CDR2: SEHNR and FQNEAQ (reference sequence). The length of the CDR3 is 12 residues. V was trimmed by 7 bases and J by 4 bases, leaving 11 bases between them. The chain's CDR3 is CASTVRVYEQYF. The CDR3 DNA sequence: TGTGCCAGCACGGTGAGGGTATACGAGCAGTACTTC.

This clonotype turned up a few times. The V gene is TRBV20-1, the J gene TRBJ2-1, with 9 bases aligning to TRBD1. The V and J ends lost 5 bases and 6 bases, in that order; junction bases with no gene match: 8. CDR1 DFQATT and CDR2 SNEGSKA come from the germline V gene (reference sequence). The CDR3 totals 14 residues. CDR3 DNA: TGCAGTGCTTACAGGGGGCTGGGTCGCAATGAGCAGTTCTTC. Translation: CSAYRGLGRNEQFF.

The rearrangement uses TRBV11-2 and TRBJ2-5; TRBD2 matches 10 bases. Judging by the DNA end, TRBJ2-7 fits better; the J call may be wrong. There are 18 residues in the CDR3. In germline, CDR1 is SGHAT, CDR2 FQNNGV. The chain's CDR3 is CASSRRNKGTSAFYEQYF. In nucleotides, the CDR3 is TGTGCCAGCAGCCGACGGAACAAAGGGACTAGCGCTTTCTACGAGCAGTACTTC.

This clonotype was counted many times. The chain recombines TRBV7-6 with TRBJ2-2, with D uncertain. Germline CDR1 SGHVS, CDR2 FNYEAQ. The CDR3 contains 12 residues. V lost 6 bases and J 3 bases, leaving 5 bases between the germline ends. CDR3 residues: CASSPDTGELFF. The CDR3 DNA follows: TGTGCCAGCAGTCCAGACACCGGGGAGCTGTTTTTT. Full variable domain (missing parts from reference TRBV7-6 and TRBJ2-2): GAGVSQSPRYKVTKRGQDVALRCDPISGHVSLYWYRQALGQGPEFLTYFNYEAQQDKSGLPNDRFSAERPEGSISTLTIQRTEQRDSAMYRCASSPDTGELFFGEGSRLTVL.

This clonotype appeared a few times. This chain links TRBV3-1 with TRBJ2-2; D might be TRBD2 (5 bases). Per germline, CDR1 LGHDT and CDR2 YNNKEL (reference sequence). Trimming took off 4 bases at V and 7 bases at J, with 10 bases between the two ends. The CDR3 totals 13 residues. In DNA, the CDR3 is TGTGCCAGCAGCCTGCTCGGGGACGGGGAGCTGTTTTTT. It is translated as CASSLLGDGELFF.

This clonotype was detected many times. The V gene is TRBV28, the J gene TRBJ1-1; D might be TRBD1 (5 bases). V gave up 8 bases and J gave up 5 bases, with 12 bases separating them. CDR3 length: 12 residues. Germline V gene sequence: CDR1 MDHEN, CDR2 SYDVKM. CDR3 in DNA: TGTGCCAGCGCGGACTGGGGGACTGAAGCTTTCTTT. Residues: CASADWGTEAFF.

The rearrangement uses TRBV12-3 or TRBV12-4 and TRBJ2-1; TRBD1 agrees at 9 bases. The end of the DNA is better explained by TRBJ2-7, so the J call may be wrong. The CDR3 totals 14 residues. Written as DNA, the CDR3 is TGTGCCAGCACCCTTGGGACAGGGTCCAGAGAGCAGTACTTC. Translation: CASTLGTGSREQYF.

This clonotype was counted a single time. The V call is TRBV20-1, the J call TRBJ2-3, with D possibly called TRBD1 or TRBD2 (7 bases each). The CDR3 length is 15 residues. V lost 5 bases and J 0 bases, leaving 15 bases between the germline ends. Germline values: CDR1 DFQATT, CDR2 SNEGSKA (reference sequence). The CDR3 sequence is CSAGNRGGSTDTQYF. Written as DNA, the CDR3 is TGCAGTGCTGGTAACAGGGGAGGGAGCACAGATACGCAGTATTTT.

The chain carries TRBV5-6 and TRBJ2-2, with D possibly matching TRBD1 (6 bases). Germline values: CDR1 SGHDT, CDR2 YYEEEE. The CDR3 runs 15 residues. V lost 0 bases and J 3 bases, leaving 9 bases between the germline ends. As DNA, the CDR3 is TGTGCCAGCAGCTTGGTGTCAGGGGACACCGGGGAGCTGTTTTTT. It yields the protein CASSLVSGDTGELFF.

This clonotype was counted a few times. The rearrangement uses TRBV27 and TRBJ1-5; maybe TRBD1 (5 bases). From germline, CDR1 is MNHEY and CDR2 SMNVEV (reference sequence). Trimming removed 8 bases from V and 3 bases from J, with 23 bases in between. This CDR3 is 17 amino acids long. The CDR3 region is CASRRVGADWDNQPQHF. CDR3 nucleotide sequence: TGTGCCAGCCGCCGTGTTGGGGCCGACTGGGACAATCAGCCCCAGCATTTT.

This chain uses TRBV7-9 with TRBJ2-5; 10 bases match TRBD2. The J call may be in error: the DNA end matches TRBJ2-1 better. Germline assignment: CDR1 SEHNR and CDR2 FQNEAQ (reference sequence). This CDR3 has 16 amino acids. CDR3 coding DNA: TGTGCCAGCAGCTTAGTTGGGAGCGGGGGGGCCGATGAGCAGTTCTTC. The encoded protein is CASSLVGSGGADEQFF.

Many counts were recorded for this clonotype. The chain joins TRBV7-9 to TRBJ1-4, with D hard to call. Between the trimmed V and J ends, which lost 6 bases and 0 bases, there was a span of 5 bases. The CDR3 covers 13 residues. CDR1 is SEHNR and CDR2 is FQNEAQ in the germline V gene (reference sequence). CDR3 DNA sequence: TGTGCCAGCAGTGTTGCAACTAATGAAAAACTGTTTTTT. Amino acids: CASSVATNEKLFF.

This chain connects TRBV7-9 to TRBJ2-1, with 7 bases fitting TRBD1. The CDR3 contains 14 residues. Germline-derived CDR1 and CDR2 are SEHNR and FQNEAQ (reference sequence). Trimming removed 4 bases from V and 6 bases from J; junction bases left unmatched: 6. Here the CDR3 reads CASSSDWTGNEQFF. The CDR3 DNA reads TGTGCCAGCAGCTCAGATTGGACAGGCAATGAGCAGTTCTTC.

This clonotype showed up just a few times. The final CDR3 position lacks the conserved phenylalanine or tryptophan, pointing to a likely read error. The chain employs TRBV7-2 and TRBJ1-2; 7 nucleotides match TRBD1. The CDR3 runs to 13 residues. Germline V gives CDR1 SGHTA, CDR2 FQGNSA. With V trimmed by 1 base and J by 4 bases, 0 bases remained unmatched. The CDR3 loop is CASSLEGAYGYTL. Written as DNA, the CDR3 is TGTGCCAGCAGCTTAGAGGGGGCCTATGGCTACACCCTC.

This clonotype came up many times. V usage is TRBV4-1 and J usage is TRBJ2-1; 7 nucleotides match TRBD2. The V gene's germline CDR1 is MGHRA and CDR2 YSYEKL. The V and J ends lost 1 base and 6 bases, in that order; junction bases with no gene match: 9. The CDR3 is made up of 16 amino acids. For the CDR3, the DNA is TGCGCCAGCAGCCAAGTCGCAGGGAGGGTGAGCAATGAGCAGTTCTTC. Amino acid sequence: CASSQVAGRVSNEQFF.